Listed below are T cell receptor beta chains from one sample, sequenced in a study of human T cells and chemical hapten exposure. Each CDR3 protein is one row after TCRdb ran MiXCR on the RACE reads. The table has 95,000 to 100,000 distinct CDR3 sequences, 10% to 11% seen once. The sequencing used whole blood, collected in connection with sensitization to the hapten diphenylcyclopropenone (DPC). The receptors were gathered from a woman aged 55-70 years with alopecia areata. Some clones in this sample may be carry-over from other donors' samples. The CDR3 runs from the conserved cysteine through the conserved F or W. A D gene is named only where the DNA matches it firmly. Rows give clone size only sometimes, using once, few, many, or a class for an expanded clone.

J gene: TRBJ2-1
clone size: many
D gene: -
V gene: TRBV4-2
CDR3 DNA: TGTGCCAGCAGCCAATCAGGGCCCCCCGATTTCTTC
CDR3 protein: CASSQSGPPDFF

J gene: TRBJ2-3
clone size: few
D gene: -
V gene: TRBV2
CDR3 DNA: TGTGCCAGCAGCCATGCGGGCAGCACAGATACGCAGTATTTT
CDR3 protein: CASSHAGSTDTQYF

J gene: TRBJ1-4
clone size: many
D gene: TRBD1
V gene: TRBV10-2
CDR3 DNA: TGCGCCAGCATGGACAGGTCTTATGAAAAACTGTTTTTT
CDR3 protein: CASMDRSYEKLFF

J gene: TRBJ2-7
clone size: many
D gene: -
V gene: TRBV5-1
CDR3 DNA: TGCGCCAGCAGCTTGGGGCTGGGACTTGCCTACCACGAGCAGTACTTC
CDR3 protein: CASSLGLGLAYHEQYF

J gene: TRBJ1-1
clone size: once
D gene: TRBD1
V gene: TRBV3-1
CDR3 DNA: TGTGCCAGCAGCAACAGGGGTTCGCCTTTCTTT
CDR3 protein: CASSNRGSPFF

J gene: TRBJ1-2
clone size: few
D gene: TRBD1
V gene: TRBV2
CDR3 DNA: TGTGCCATGCACCGGGACAGGGAAAGATATGGCTACACCTTC
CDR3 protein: CAMHRDRERYGYTF

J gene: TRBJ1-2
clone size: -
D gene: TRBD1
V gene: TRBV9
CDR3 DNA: TGTGCCAGCAGCGTAGAAGGGACAGGGAAGTATGGCTACACCTTC
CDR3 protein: CASSVEGTGKYGYTF

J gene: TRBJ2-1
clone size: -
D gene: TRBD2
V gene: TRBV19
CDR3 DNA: TGTGCCAGTAGTATAGATCCTAGCGGGAGTATTCGGTTCTTC
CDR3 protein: CASSIDPSGSIRFF

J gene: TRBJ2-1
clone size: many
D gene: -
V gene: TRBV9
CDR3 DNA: TGTGCCAGCAGCGTAGCTACAAGCCGTCGATACAATGAGCAGTTCTTC
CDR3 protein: CASSVATSRRYNEQFF

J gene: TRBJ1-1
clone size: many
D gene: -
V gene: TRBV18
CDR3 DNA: TGTGCCAGCTCACCACCGGGACCCGGTAGGGTCACTGAAGCTTTCTTT
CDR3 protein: CASSPPGPGRVTEAFF

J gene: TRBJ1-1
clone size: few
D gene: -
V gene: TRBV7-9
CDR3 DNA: TGTGCCAGCAGCTACAATTCAGGGAACACTGAAGCTTTCTTT
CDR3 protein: CASSYNSGNTEAFF

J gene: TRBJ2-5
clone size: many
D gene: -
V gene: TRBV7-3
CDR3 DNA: TGTGCCAGCAGCCCCGCGGAGCAAGAGACCCAGTACTTC
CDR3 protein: CASSPAEQETQYF

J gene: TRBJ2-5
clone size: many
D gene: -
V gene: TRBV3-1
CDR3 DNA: TGTGCCAGCAGCCAAGGGGGTTCCTCATCCCAAGAGACCCAGTACTTC
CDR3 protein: CASSQGGSSSQETQYF

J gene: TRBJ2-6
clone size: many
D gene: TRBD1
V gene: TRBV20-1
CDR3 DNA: TGCAGTGCCTCGGGACAGCTAATGCCCAACGTCCTGACTTTC
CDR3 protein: CSASGQLMPNVLTF

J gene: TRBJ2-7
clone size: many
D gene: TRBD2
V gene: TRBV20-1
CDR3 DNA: TGCAGTGCCTTTGGACTAGCGGGGTACGAGCAGTACTTC
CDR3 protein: CSAFGLAGYEQYF

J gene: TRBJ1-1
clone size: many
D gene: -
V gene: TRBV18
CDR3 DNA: TGTGCCAGCTCACCAACAACAGGTGCCATGAACACTGAAGCTTTCTTT
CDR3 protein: CASSPTTGAMNTEAFF

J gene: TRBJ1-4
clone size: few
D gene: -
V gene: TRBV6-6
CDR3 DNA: TGTGCCAGCAGTGCGACAGGAACTAATGAAAAACTGTTTTTT
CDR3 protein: CASSATGTNEKLFF

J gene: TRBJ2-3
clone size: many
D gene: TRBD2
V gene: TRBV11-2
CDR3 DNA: TGTGCCAGCAGCCCGAGGGGCCGCGGGGGGACAGATACGCAGTATTTT
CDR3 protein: CASSPRGRGGTDTQYF

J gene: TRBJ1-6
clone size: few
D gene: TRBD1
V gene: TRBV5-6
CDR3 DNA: TGTGCCAGCAGCTGGGGACAGAGCTCCTATAATTCACCCCTCCACTTT
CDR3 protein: CASSWGQSSYNSPLHF

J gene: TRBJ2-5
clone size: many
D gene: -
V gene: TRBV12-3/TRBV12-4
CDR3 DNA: TGTGCCAGCAGTTTGACGGAGACCCAGTACTTC
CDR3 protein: CASSLTETQYF

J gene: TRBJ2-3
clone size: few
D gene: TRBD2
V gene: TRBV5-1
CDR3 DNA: TGCGCCAGCAGCGTAGGGACTAGAAGCACAGATACGCAGTATTTT
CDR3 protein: CASSVGTRSTDTQYF

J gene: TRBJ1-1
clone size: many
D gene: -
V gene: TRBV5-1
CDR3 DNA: TGCGCCAGCAGCTTTATTCTGGGGAGCACTGAAGCTTTCTTT
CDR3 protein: CASSFILGSTEAFF

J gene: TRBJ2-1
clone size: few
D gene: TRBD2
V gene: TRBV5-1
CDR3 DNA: TGCGCCAGCAGCTTGGTACTAGCGGGACGCAATGAGCAGTTCTTC
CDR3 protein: CASSLVLAGRNEQFF

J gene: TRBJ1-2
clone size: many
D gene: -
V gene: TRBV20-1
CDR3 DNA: TGCAGTGCTGTGGACATTACTAACTATGGCTACACCTTC
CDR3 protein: CSAVDITNYGYTF

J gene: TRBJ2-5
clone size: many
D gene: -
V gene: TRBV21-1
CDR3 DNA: TGTGCCAGCAGCAAAAGGGGTGTGGAGACCCAGTACTTC
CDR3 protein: CASSKRGVETQYF

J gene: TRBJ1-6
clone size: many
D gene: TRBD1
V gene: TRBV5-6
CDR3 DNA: TGTGCCAGCAGCTTCCGGGACAGGGCGGTTTCACCCCTCCACTTT
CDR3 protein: CASSFRDRAVSPLHF

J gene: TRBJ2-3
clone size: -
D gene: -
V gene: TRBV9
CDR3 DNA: TGTGCCAGCAGCGTAAGCCAGTCCGGGACAGATACGCAGTATTTT
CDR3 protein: CASSVSQSGTDTQYF

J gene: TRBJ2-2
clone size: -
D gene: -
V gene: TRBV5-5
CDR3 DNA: TGTGCCAGCAGCTTAGCCTCGAACACCGGGGAGCTGTTTTTT
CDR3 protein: CASSLASNTGELFF

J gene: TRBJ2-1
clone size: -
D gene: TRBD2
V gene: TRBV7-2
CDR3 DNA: TGTGCCAGCAGCTTAGTTTTAGCGGGGGCCAGCTCCTACAATGAGCAGTTCTTC
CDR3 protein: CASSLVLAGASSYNEQFF

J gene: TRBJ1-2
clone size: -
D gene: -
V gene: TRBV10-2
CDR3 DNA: TGCGCCAGCAGTGAGCCGGAGACCTATGGCTACACCTTC
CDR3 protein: CASSEPETYGYTF

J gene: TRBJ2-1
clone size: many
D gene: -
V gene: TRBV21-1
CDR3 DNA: TGTGCCAGCAGCACGGAACTAGTCCCACTATACAATGAGCAGTTCTTC
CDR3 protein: CASSTELVPLYNEQFF

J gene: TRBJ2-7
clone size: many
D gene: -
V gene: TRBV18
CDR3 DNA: TGTGCCAGCTCACGGTCCAGGGTAAGCTCCTACGAGCAGTACTTC
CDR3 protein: CASSRSRVSSYEQYF

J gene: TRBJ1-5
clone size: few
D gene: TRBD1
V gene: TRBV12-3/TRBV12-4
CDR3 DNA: TGTGCCAGCAGTTTAGTAGGGGGCGGTCAGCCCCAGCATTTT
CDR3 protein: CASSLVGGGQPQHF

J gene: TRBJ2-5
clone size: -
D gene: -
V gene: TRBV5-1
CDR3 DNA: TGCGCCAGCAGCTTGGGACTACTTCGGGAAGAGACCCAGTACTTC
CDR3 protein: CASSLGLLREETQYF

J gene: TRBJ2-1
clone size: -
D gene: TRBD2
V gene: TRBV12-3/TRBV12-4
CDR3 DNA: TGTGCCAGCAGTTTGAATAGCGGGGGGAGTGAGCAGTTCTTC
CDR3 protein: CASSLNSGGSEQFF

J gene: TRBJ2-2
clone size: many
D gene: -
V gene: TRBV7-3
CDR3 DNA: TGTGCCAGCAGCTTAATGGGGGGAAACACCGGGGAGCTGTTTTTT
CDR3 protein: CASSLMGGNTGELFF

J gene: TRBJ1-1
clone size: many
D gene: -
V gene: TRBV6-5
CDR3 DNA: TGTGCCAGCCGGGGGAACACTGAAGCTTTCTTT
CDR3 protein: CASRGNTEAFF

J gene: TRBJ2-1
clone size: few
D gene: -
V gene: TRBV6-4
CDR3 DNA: TGTGCCAGCAGTGACCAGGGCCTTTCCTACAATGAGCAGTTCTTC
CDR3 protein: CASSDQGLSYNEQFF

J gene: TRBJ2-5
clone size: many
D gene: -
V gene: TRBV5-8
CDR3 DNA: TGTGCCAGCAGCTTGTTGATCCAAAGTTTAACCCAGACCCAGTACTTC
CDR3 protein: CASSLLIQSLTQTQYF

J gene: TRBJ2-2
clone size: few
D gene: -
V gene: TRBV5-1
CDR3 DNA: TGCGCCAGCAGCTTGGCTGTCCGTTCGAACACCGGGGAGCTGTTTTTT
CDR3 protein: CASSLAVRSNTGELFF

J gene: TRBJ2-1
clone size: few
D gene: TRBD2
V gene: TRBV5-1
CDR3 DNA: TGCGCCAGCAGCCCCGGGGGTGGGGCCCGCCGGGAGGGAAGATCCTACAATGAGCAGTTCTTC
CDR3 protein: CASSPGGGARREGRSYNEQFF

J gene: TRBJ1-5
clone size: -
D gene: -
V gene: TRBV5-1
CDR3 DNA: TGCGCCAGCAGCCCGGGACCGGCCGGGAATCAGCCCCAGCATTTT
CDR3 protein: CASSPGPAGNQPQHF

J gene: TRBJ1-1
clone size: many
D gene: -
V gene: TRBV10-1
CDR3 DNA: TGCGCCAGCAGTGAGTCGAACCGCGTAGGGCCTTACACTGAAGCTTTCTTT
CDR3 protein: CASSESNRVGPYTEAFF

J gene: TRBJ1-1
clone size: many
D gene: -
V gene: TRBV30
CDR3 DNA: TGTGCCTGGAGTCTCGGAATCGGGACTGAAGCTTTCTTT
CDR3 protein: CAWSLGIGTEAFF

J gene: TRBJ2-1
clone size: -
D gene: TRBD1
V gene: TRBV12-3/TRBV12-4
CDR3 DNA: TGTGCCAGCAGCCTCCCCAGGACAGGGGAGGTGAAGAAGTTCTTC
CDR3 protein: CASSLPRTGEVKKFF

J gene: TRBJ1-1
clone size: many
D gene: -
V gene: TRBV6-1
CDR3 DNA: TGTGCCAGCAGTGAACACGGTACGAACACTGAAGCTTTCTTT
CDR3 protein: CASSEHGTNTEAFF

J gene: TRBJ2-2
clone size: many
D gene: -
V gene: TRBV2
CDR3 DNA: TGTGCCAGCACGGGGTTGACAGCCACCGGGGAGCTGTTTTTT
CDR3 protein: CASTGLTATGELFF

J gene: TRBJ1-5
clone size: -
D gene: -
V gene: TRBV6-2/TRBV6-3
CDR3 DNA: TGTGCCAGCAGAACAGTTAGCAATCAGCCCCAGCATTTT
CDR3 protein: CASRTVSNQPQHF

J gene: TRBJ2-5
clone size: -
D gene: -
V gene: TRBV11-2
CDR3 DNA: TGTGCCAGCAGCTTAAGGTTCCAGGGTTACCAAGAGACCCAGTACTTC
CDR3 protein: CASSLRFQGYQETQYF

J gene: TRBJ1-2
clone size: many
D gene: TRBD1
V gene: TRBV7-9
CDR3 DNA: TGTGCCAGCGACCGGACAGGAGATTATGCCTACACCTTC
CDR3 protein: CASDRTGDYAYTF

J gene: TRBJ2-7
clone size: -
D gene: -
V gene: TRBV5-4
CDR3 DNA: TGTGCCAGCAGCTTGGCCCCGGGTCCCTACGAGCAGTACTTC
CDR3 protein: CASSLAPGPYEQYF

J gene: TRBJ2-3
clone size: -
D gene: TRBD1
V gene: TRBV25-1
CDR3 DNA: TGTGCCAGCAGTGGGTTCCCGGGACAGGGGACAGATACGCAGTATTTT
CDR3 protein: CASSGFPGQGTDTQYF

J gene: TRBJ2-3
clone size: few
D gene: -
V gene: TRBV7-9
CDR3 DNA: TGTGCCAGCTCCCCCTTCGGGACATACACAGATACGCAGTATTTT
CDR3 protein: CASSPFGTYTDTQYF

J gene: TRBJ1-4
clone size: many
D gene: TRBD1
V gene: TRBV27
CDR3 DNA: TGTGCCAGCGGAAACAGGGGCGCAACTAATGAAAAACTGTTTTTT
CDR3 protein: CASGNRGATNEKLFF

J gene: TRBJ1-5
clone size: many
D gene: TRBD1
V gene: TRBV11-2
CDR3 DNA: TGTGCCAGCAGCGAAAGACAGGGCGGTCAGCCCCAGCATTTT
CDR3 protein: CASSERQGGQPQHF

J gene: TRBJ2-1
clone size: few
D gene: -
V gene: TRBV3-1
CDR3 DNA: TGTGCCAGCAGCCAAGGTCCGGGTAGGGTTGAGCAGTTCTTC
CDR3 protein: CASSQGPGRVEQFF

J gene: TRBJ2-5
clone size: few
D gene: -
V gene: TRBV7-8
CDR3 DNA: TGTGCCAGCAGCTTACGGCAGGGCGAAGAAGAGACCCAGTACTTC
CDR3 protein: CASSLRQGEEETQYF

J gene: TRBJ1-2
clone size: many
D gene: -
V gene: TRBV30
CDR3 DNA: TGTGCCTGGAGTTATCGGCACCCGCCCTATGGCTACACCTTC
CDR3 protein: CAWSYRHPPYGYTF

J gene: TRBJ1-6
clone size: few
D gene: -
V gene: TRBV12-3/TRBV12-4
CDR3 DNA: TGTGCCAGCAGTTCTCGGACAGTTAGGTCACCCCTCCACTTT
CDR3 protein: CASSSRTVRSPLHF